Sequencing of this TCR beta chain was carried out in a study of tumor and adjacent non-tumor tissue in lung cancer. The template was RNA from unsorted bulk tissue. From germline, CDR1 is DFQATT and CDR2 SNEGSKA (reference sequence). Trimming removed 0 bases from V and 3 bases from J, with 12 bases in between. This CDR3 contains 15 residues. At least ten counts were recorded for this clonotype. Its antigen is unknown. Three rounds of nested PCR, following a modified ARM-PCR protocol, produced the TCRbeta library. TCRdb analysed the multiplex PCR reads with MiXCR anew, one entry per CDR3 protein. Of roughly 220,000 distinct CDR3 sequences in the sample, 71% were seen once. The study's findings and limits: Patients with more diverse tumor TCRs had worse survival.

The chain employs TRBV20-1 and TRBJ1-5; weak D call: TRBD1 (6 bases). This receptor was identified in a man between 60 and 75 years old with non-small cell lung cancer. Input material: lung tumor tissue. The CDR3 bases are TGCAGTGCTAGAGAAACAGGGAAGAACAATCAGCCCCAGCATTTT. Translated, it gives CSARETGKNNQPQHF.